The T cell receptor beta chain described here comes from a study of blood T cell repertoires in COVID-19. The CDR3 has 19 residues. CDR1 and CDR2 from the germline V gene are SGHTA and FQGNSA. Trimming at V came to 1 base and at J to 7 bases, leaving 14 bases not matched to a gene. Data came from immunoSEQ multiplex PCR; TCRdb stores just in-frame clones and leaves some out. This table has 150,000 to 190,000 clones, approximately 79% appearing once. The sequence was collected from a man aged 50-60 years who had recovered from COVID-19. The V and J genes are TRBV7-2 and TRBJ2-1; TRBD2 aligns across 12 bases. The sequencing sample was made of PBMCs or T cells enriched from blood (not recorded which). The CDR3: CASSLESPLAGGTQNEQFF. The CDR3 bases are TGTGCCAGCAGCTTAGAATCCCCACTAGCGGGGGGAACCCAAAATGAGCAGTTCTTC.